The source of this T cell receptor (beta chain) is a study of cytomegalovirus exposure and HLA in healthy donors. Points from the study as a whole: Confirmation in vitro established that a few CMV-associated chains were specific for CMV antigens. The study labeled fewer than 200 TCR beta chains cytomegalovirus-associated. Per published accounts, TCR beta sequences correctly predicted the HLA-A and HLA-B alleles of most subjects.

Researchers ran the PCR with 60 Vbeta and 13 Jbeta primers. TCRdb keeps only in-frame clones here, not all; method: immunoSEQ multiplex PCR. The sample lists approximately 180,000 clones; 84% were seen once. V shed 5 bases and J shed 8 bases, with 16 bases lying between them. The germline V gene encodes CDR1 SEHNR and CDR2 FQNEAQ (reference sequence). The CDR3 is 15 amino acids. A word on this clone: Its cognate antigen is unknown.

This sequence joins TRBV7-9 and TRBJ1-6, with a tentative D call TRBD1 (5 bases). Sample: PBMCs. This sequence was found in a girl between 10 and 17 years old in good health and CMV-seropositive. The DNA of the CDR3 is TGTGCCAGCAGCCTTCGACAGAGTGCCGATTCACCCCTCCACTTT. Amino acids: CASSLRQSADSPLHF.